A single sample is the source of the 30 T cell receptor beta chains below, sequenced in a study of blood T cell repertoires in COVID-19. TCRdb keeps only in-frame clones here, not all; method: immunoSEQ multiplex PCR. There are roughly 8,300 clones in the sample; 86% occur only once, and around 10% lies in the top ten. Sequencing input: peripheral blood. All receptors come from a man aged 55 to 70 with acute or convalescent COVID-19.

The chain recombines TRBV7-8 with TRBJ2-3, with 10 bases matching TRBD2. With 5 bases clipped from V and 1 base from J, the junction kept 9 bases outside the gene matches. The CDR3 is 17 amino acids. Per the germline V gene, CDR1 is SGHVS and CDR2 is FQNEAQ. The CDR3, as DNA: TGTGCCAGCAGCCCCCTAGCGGGGGACCTCCGCACAGATACGCAGTATTTT. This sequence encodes CASSPLAGDLRTDTQYF. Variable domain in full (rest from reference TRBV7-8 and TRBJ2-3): GAGVSQSPRYKVAKRGQDVALRCDPISGHVSLFWYQQALGQGPEFLTYFQNEAQLDKSGLPSDRFFAERPEGSVSTLKIQRTQQEDSAVYLCASSPLAGDLRTDTQYFGPGTRLTVL.

The CDR3 reads CASSSRTGGSWGNEKLFF. CDR3 nucleotides: TGTGCCAGCAGCTCCCGGACAGGGGGCTCTTGGGGTAATGAAAAACTGTTTTTT. V gene TRBV5-6 combines with J gene TRBJ1-4, with TRBD1 matching over 11 bases. Germline V CDR1 and CDR2: SGHDT, YYEEEE. The CDR3 totals 18 residues. With 3 bases clipped from V and 4 bases from J, the junction kept 11 bases outside the gene matches. Combining the CDR3 with reference TRBV5-6 and TRBJ1-4 gives the whole variable domain DAGVTQSPTHLIKTRGQQVTLRCSPKSGHDTVSWYQQALGQGPQFIFQYYEEEERQRGNFPDRFSGHQFPNYSSELNVNALLLGDSALYLCASSSRTGGSWGNEKLFFGSGTQLSVL.

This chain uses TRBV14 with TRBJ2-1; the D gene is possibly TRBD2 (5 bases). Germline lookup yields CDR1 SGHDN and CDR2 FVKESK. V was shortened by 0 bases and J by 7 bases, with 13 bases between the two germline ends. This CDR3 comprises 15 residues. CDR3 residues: CASSQDRRPGNEQFF. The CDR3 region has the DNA TGTGCCAGCAGCCAAGATCGTCGCCCGGGGAATGAGCAGTTCTTC.

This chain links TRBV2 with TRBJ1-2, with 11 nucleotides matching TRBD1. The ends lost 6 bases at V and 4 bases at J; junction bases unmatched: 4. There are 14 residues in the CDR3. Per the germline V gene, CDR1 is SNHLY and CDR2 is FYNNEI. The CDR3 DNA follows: TGTGCCAGCAGGGGGGACAGGGGGATCTATGGCTACACCTTC. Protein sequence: CASRGDRGIYGYTF.

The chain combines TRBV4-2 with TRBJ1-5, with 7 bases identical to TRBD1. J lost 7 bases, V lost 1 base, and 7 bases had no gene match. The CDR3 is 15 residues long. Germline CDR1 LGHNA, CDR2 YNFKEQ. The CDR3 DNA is TGTGCCAGCAGCCAAGGAGGGGGCCCGGAGCAGCCCCAGCATTTT. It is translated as CASSQGGGPEQPQHF.

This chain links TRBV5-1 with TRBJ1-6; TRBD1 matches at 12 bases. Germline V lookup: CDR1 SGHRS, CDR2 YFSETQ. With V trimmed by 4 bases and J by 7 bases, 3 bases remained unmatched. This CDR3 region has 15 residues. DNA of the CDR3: TGCGCCAGCAGCGGAGGGACAGGGGGCAATTCACCCCTCCACTTT. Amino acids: CASSGGTGGNSPLHF.

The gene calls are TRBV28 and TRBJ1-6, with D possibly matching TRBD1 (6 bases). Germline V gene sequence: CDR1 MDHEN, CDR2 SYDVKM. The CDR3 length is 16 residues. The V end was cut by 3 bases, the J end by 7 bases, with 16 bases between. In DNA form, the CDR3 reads TGTGCCAGCAGTTTGTCCAGGGGATTGGGAAATTCACCCCTCCACTTT. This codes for CASSLSRGLGNSPLHF.

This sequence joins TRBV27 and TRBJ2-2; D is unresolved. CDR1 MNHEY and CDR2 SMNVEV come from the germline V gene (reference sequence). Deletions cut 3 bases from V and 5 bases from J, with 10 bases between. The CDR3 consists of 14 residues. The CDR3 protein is CASSFYSSTGELFF. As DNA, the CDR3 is TGTGCCAGCAGTTTCTACAGCTCTACCGGGGAGCTGTTTTTT.

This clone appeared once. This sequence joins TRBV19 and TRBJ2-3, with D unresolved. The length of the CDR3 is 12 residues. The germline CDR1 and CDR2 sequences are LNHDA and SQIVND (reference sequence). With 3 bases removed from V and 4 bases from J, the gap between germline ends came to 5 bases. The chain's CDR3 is CASSIWPDTQYF. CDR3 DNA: TGTGCCAGTAGTATTTGGCCAGATACGCAGTATTTT.

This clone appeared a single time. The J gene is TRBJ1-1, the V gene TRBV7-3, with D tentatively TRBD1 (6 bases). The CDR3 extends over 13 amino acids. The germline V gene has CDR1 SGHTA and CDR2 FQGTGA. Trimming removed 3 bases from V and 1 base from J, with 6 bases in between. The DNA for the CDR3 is TGTGCCAGCAGCTTGACAGGGAACACTGAAGCTTTCTTT. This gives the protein CASSLTGNTEAFF.

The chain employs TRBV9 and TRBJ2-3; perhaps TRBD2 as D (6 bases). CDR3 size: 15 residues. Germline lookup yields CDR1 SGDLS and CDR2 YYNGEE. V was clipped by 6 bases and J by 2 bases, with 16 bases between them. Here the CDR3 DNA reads TGTGCCAGCAACTCAGGCGGGGCACTCACAGATACGCAGTATTTT. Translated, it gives CASNSGGALTDTQYF.

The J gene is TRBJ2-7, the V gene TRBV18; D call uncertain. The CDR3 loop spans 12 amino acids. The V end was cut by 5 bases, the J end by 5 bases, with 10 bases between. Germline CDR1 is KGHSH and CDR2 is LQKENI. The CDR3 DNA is TGTGCCAGCTCAGCCCACCGGGACGAGCAGTACTTC. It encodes CASSAHRDEQYF.

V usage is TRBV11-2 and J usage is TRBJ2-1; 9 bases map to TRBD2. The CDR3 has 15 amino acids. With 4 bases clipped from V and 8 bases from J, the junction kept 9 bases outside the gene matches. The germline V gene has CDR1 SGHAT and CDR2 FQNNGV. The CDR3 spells CASSSDRTSAHEQFF. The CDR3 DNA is TGTGCCAGCAGCTCCGATAGGACTAGCGCACATGAGCAGTTCTTC.

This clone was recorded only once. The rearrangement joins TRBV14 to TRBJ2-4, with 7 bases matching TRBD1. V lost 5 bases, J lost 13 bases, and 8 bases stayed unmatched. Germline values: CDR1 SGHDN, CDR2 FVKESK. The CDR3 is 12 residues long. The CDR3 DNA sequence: TGTGCCAGCAGCACGGACAGGCGAAACCAGTACTTC. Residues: CASSTDRRNQYF.

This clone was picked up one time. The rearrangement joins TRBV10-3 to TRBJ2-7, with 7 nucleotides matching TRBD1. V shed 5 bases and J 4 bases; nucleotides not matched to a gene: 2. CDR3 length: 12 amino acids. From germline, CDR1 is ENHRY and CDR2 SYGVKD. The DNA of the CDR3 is TGTGCCATCAGTCAGACAGGGTACGAGCAGTACGTC. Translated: CAISQTGYEQYV.

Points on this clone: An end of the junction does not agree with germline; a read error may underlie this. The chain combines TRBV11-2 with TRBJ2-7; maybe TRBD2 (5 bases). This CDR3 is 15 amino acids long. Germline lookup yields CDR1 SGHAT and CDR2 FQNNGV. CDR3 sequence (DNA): TGTGCCAGCAGTTTAGGGTTGAGGGACTCCTACGAGCAGTACTTC. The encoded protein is CASSLGLRDSYEQYF.

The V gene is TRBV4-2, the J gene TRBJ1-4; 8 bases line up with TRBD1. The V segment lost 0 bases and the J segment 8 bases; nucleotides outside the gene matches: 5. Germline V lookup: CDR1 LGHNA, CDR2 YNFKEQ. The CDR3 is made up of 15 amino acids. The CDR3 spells CASSQDRGTGEKLFF. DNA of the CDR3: TGTGCCAGCAGCCAAGATCGGGGGACAGGAGAAAAACTGTTTTTT.

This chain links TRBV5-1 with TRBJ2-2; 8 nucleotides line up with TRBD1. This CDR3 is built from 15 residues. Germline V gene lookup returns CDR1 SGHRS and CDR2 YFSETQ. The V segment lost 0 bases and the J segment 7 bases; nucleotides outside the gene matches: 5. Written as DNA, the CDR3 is TGCGCCAGCAGCTTGGGACAGGGGTTGGTCGGGGAGCTGTTTTTT. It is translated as CASSLGQGLVGELFF.

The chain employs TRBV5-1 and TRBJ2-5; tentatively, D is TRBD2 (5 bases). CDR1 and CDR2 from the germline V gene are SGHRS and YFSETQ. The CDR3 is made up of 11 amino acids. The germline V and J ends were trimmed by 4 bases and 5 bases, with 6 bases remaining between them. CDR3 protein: CASSGGETQYF. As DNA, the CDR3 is TGCGCCAGCAGCGGCGGGGAGACCCAGTACTTC. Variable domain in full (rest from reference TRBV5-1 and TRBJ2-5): KAGVTQTPRYLIKTRGQQVTLSCSPISGHRSVSWYQQTPGQGLQFLFEYFSETQRNKGNFPGRFSGRQFSNSRSEMNVSTLELGDSALYLCASSGGETQYFGPGTRLLVL.

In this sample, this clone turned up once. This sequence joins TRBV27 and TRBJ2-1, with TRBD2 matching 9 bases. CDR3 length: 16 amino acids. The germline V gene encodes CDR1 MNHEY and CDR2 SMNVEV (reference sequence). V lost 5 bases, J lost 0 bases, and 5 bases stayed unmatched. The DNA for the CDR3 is TGTGCCAGCAGTCCACGCGGGGGGGCCTCCTACAATGAGCAGTTCTTC. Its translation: CASSPRGGASYNEQFF.

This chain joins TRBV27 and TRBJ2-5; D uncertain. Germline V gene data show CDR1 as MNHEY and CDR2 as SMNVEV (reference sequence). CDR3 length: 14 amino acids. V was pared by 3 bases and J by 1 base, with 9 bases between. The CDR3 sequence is CASSFSYRQETQYF. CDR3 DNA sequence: TGTGCCAGCAGTTTTAGTTACCGCCAAGAGACCCAGTACTTC.

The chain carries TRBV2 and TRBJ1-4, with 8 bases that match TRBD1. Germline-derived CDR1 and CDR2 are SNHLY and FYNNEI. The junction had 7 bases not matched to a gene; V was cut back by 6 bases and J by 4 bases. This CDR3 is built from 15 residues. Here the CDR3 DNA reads TGTGCCAGCAGACCACCAGGGGGCTATAATGAAAAACTGTTTTTT. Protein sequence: CASRPPGGYNEKLFF. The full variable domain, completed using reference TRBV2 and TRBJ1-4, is EPEVTQTPSHQVTQMGQEVILRCVPISNHLYFYWYRQILGQKVEFLVSFYNNEISEKSEIFDDQFSVERPDGSNFTLKIRSTKLEDSAMYFCASRPPGGYNEKLFFGSGTQLSVL.

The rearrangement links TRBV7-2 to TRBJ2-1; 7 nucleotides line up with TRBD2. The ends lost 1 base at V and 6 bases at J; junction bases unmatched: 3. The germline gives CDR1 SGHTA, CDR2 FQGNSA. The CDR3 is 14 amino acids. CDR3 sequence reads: CASSLVASGNEQFF. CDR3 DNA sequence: TGTGCCAGCAGCTTAGTGGCTAGCGGCAATGAGCAGTTCTTC.

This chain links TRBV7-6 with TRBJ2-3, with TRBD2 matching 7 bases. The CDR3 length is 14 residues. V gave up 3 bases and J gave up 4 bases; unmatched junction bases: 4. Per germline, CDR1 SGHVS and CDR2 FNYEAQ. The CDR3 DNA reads TGTGCCAGCAGCTTGAAGCGGGAATCAGATACGCAGTATTTT. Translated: CASSLKRESDTQYF.

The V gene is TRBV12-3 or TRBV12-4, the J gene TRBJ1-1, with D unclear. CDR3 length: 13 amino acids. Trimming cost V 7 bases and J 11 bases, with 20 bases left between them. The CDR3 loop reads CASTLFGGHVAFF. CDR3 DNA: TGTGCCAGCACCCTTTTTGGCGGCCATGTGGCTTTCTTT.

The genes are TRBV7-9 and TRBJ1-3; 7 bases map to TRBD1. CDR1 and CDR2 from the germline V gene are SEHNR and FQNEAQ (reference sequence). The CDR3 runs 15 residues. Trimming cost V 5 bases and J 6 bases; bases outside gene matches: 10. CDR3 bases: TGTGCCAGCAGCCAGGACAGGCGAGAACTAAACACCATATATTTT. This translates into CASSQDRRELNTIYF.

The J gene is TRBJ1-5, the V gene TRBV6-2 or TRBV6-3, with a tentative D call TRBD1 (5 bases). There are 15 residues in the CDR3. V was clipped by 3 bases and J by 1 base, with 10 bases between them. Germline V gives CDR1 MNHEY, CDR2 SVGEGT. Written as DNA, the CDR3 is TGTGCCAGCAGTTATCTTGGGGGGAGCAATCAGCCCCAGCATTTT. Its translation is CASSYLGGSNQPQHF.

The CDR3 loop reads CASSFLDRGVAFF. DNA for the CDR3: TGTGCCAGCAGTTTCCTGGACAGGGGGGTGGCTTTCTTT. The chain is built from TRBV28 and TRBJ1-1, with TRBD1 matching over 10 bases. Germline values: CDR1 MDHEN, CDR2 SYDVKM. The CDR3 runs 13 residues. V shed 3 bases, J shed 11 bases, and the junction held 6 bases outside the gene matches.

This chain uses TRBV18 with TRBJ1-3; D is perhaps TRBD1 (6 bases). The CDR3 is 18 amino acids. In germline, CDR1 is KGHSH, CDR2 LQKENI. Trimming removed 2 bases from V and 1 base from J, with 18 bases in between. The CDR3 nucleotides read TGTGCCAGCTCACCAGGCAGGGGTGGAATTGGTTCTGGAAACACCATATATTTT. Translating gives CASSPGRGGIGSGNTIYF.

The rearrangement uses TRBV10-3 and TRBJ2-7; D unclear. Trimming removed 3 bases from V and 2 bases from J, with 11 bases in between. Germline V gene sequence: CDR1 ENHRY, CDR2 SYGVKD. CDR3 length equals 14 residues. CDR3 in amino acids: CAISEALTPYEQYV. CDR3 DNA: TGTGCCATCAGTGAAGCACTAACACCCTACGAGCAGTACGTC.